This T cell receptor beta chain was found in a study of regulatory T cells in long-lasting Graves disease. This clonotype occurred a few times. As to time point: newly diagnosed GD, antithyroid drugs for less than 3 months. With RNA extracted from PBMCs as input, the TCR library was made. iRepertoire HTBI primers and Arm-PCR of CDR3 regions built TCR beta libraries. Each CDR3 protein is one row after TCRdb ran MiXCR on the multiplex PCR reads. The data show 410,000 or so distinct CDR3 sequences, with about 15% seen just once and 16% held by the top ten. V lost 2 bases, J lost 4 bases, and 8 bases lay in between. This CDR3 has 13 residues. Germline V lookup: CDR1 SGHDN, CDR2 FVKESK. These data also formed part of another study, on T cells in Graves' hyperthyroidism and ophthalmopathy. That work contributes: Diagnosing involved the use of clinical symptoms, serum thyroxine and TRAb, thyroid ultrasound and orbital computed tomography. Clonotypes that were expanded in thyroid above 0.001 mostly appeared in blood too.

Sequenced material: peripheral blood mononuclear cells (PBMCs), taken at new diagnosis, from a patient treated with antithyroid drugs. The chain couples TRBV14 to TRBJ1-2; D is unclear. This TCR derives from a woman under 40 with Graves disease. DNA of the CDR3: TGTGCCAGCAGCCAAAATGGGGTCTATGGCTACACCTTC. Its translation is CASSQNGVYGYTF.